This is a list of T cell receptor beta chains from one sample in a study of blood T cell repertoires in COVID-19. Sequenced by immunoSEQ multiplex PCR; TCRdb stores in-frame clones only, minus some. The data hold about 92,000 clones, with around 90% observed a single time. The sequenced sample was peripheral blood. These receptors came from a woman aged 55-70 years with COVID-19, enrolled during active disease. The CDR3 runs from the conserved cysteine through the conserved F or W. The D gene is left open where the match is weak. For some rows the clone size is stated as once, few or many, or as a class when expanded; others skip it.

length: 14; V: TRBV6-5; size: NA; D: NA; J: TRBJ2-1; CDR3: CASPRQGSYNEQFF; DNA: TGTGCCAGCCCGAGGCAGGGGTCCTACAATGAGCAGTTCTTC
length: 14; V: TRBV30; size: once; D: NA; J: TRBJ1-5; CDR3: CAWSRGGGNQPQHF; DNA: TGTGCCTGGAGCCGAGGGGGGGGCAATCAGCCCCAGCATTTT
length: 12; V: TRBV10-3; size: NA; D: NA; J: TRBJ1-5; CDR3: CAISGTDQPQHF; DNA: TGTGCCATCAGTGGGACTGATCAACCCCAGCATTTT
length: 12; V: TRBV18; size: NA; D: NA; J: TRBJ2-7; CDR3: CASSPRGHEQYF; DNA: TGTGCCAGCTCACCCAGGGGCCACGAGCAGTACTTC
length: 15; V: TRBV7-2; size: NA; D: TRBD2; J: TRBJ2-5; CDR3: CASSPGLAGRETQYF; DNA: TGTGCCAGCAGCCCCGGACTAGCGGGGAGGGAGACCCAGTACTTC
length: 15; V: TRBV7-8; size: NA; D: NA; J: TRBJ2-1; CDR3: CASSFLVSPDNEQFF; DNA: TGTGCCAGCAGCTTTTTAGTGTCCCCGGACAATGAGCAGTTCTTC
length: 11; V: TRBV12-3/TRBV12-4; size: NA; D: NA; J: TRBJ1-1; CDR3: CASSRGTEAFF; DNA: TGTGCCAGCAGTAGGGGGACTGAAGCTTTCTTT
length: 14; V: TRBV30; size: NA; D: NA; J: TRBJ2-1; CDR3: CAWKRGGAYNEQFF; DNA: TGTGCCTGGAAACGCGGGGGCGCCTACAATGAGCAGTTCTTC
length: 15; V: TRBV2; size: NA; D: NA; J: TRBJ2-5; CDR3: CASSRLLAGGETQYF; DNA: TGTGCCAGCAGTCGACTACTAGCAGGCGGAGAGACCCAGTACTTC
length: 15; V: TRBV30; size: NA; D: TRBD1; J: TRBJ1-1; CDR3: CAWSSTFSGGTEAFF; DNA: TGTGCCTGGAGTTCTACCTTTTCAGGGGGCACTGAAGCTTTCTTT
length: 16; V: TRBV2; size: NA; D: TRBD1; J: TRBJ2-7; CDR3: CASLGTGTGFSYEQYF; DNA: TGTGCCAGCTTGGGTACCGGGACAGGGTTCTCCTACGAGCAGTACTTC
length: 14; V: TRBV2; size: NA; D: NA; J: TRBJ1-4; CDR3: CASSESVRAGILFF; DNA: TGTGCCAGCAGTGAATCGGTTCGAGCGGGAATCCTGTTTTTT
length: 15; V: TRBV6-5; size: NA; D: TRBD2; J: TRBJ2-1; CDR3: CASSPSGGGYNEQFF; DNA: TGTGCCAGCAGTCCATCGGGGGGGGGTTACAATGAGCAGTTCTTC
length: 14; V: TRBV4-2; size: NA; D: NA; J: TRBJ1-5; CDR3: CASSQEELRGPQHF; DNA: TGTGCCAGCAGCCAAGAAGAGCTCCGTGGGCCCCAGCATTTT
length: 13; V: TRBV7-7; size: NA; D: TRBD1; J: TRBJ2-7; CDR3: CASSPDRGGEQYF; DNA: TGTGCCAGCAGCCCGGACAGGGGTGGAGAGCAGTACTTC
length: 18; V: TRBV7-8; size: NA; D: NA; J: TRBJ2-3; CDR3: CASSPREGLATSTDTQYF; DNA: TGTGCCAGCAGCCCTAGAGAGGGTCTAGCGACCAGCACAGATACGCAGTATTTT
length: 14; V: TRBV19; size: NA; D: TRBD2; J: TRBJ2-5; CDR3: CASSTSGGEETQYF; DNA: TGTGCCAGCAGTACTAGCGGGGGGGAGGAGACCCAGTACTTC
length: 13; V: TRBV2; size: NA; D: TRBD1; J: TRBJ1-2; CDR3: CASSERQGAGYTF; DNA: TGTGCCAGCAGTGAACGGCAGGGGGCCGGCTACACCTTC
length: 14; V: TRBV7-2; size: NA; D: TRBD1; J: TRBJ2-7; CDR3: CASSLSGQAYEQYF; DNA: TGTGCCAGCAGCTTAAGCGGACAGGCCTACGAGCAGTACTTC
length: 16; V: TRBV9; size: NA; D: NA; J: TRBJ1-4; CDR3: CASSATTGQSNEKLFF; DNA: TGTGCCAGCAGCGCCACCACGGGACAAAGTAATGAAAAACTGTTTTTT
length: 20; V: TRBV4-1; size: NA; D: TRBD2; J: TRBJ2-6; CDR3: CASSPSLAGGPVSGANVLTF; DNA: TGCGCCAGCAGCCCTTCGCTAGCGGGGGGGCCGGTCTCTGGGGCCAACGTCCTGACTTTC
length: 12; V: TRBV9; size: NA; D: NA; J: TRBJ2-2; CDR3: CASSVVDGELFF; DNA: TGTGCCAGCAGCGTAGTAGACGGGGAGCTGTTTTTT
length: 13; V: TRBV7-2; size: NA; D: NA; J: TRBJ2-7; CDR3: CASGGGYSYEQYF; DNA: TGTGCCAGCGGGGGGGGCTACTCCTACGAGCAGTACTTC
length: 14; V: TRBV19; size: NA; D: NA; J: TRBJ1-5; CDR3: CASSFGSRNQPQHF; DNA: TGTGCCAGTAGTTTCGGGAGCCGCAATCAGCCCCAGCATTTT
length: 14; V: TRBV28; size: few; D: NA; J: TRBJ1-1; CDR3: CASSLQRVGTEAFF; DNA: TGTGCCAGCAGTCTTCAGAGGGTGGGCACTGAAGCTTTCTTT
length: 13; V: TRBV12-3/TRBV12-4; size: NA; D: TRBD2; J: TRBJ2-4; CDR3: CASTRGGKNIQYF; DNA: TGTGCCAGCACCCGGGGGGGAAAAAACATTCAGTACTTC
length: 15; V: TRBV4-2; size: NA; D: NA; J: TRBJ2-7; CDR3: CASSQDQGPTYEQYF; DNA: TGTGCCAGCAGCCAAGATCAGGGGCCCACCTACGAGCAGTACTTC